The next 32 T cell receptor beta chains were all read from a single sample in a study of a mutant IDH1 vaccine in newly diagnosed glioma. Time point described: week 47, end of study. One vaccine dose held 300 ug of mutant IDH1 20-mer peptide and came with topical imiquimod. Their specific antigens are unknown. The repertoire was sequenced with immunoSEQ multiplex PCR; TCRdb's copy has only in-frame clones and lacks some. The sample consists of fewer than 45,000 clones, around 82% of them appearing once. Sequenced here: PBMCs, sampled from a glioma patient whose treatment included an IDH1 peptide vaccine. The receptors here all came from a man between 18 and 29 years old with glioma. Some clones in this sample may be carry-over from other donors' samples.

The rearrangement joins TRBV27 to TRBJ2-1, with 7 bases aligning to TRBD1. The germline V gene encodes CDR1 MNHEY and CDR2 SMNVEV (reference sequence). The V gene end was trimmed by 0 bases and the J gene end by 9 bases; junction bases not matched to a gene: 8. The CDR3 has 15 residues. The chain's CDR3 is CASSLSRGGEGEQFF. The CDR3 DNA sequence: TGTGCCAGCAGTTTATCGAGAGGGGGCGAGGGTGAGCAGTTCTTC.

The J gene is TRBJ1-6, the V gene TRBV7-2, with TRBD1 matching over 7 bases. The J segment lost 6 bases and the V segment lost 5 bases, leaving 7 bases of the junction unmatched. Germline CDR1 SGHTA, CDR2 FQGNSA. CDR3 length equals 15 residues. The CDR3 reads CASSLRGSANSPLHF. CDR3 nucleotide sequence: TGTGCCAGCAGCCTCAGGGGGTCCGCTAATTCACCCCTCCACTTT.

The CDR3 coding sequence is TGCGCCAGCAGCCCCCGGGACCAAGAGACCCAGTACTTC. As protein: CASSPRDQETQYF. The V and J genes are TRBV5-1 and TRBJ2-5; no definite D call. The CDR3 spans 13 residues. The ends were cut back, 4 bases at V and 0 bases at J, with 7 bases in the middle. The germline V gene encodes CDR1 SGHRS and CDR2 YFSETQ.

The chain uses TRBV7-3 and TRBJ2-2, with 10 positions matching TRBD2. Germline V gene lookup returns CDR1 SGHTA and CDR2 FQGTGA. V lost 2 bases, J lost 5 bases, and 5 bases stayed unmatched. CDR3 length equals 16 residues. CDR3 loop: CASSLESGRVTGELFF. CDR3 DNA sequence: TGTGCCAGCAGCTTAGAAAGCGGGAGGGTAACCGGGGAGCTGTTTTTT.

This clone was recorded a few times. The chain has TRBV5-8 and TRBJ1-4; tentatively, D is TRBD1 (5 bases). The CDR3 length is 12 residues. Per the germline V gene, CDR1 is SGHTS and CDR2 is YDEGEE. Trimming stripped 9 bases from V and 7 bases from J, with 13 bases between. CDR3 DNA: TGTGCCACAGGGACGTGGAGTGAAAAACTGTTTTTT. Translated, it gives CATGTWSEKLFF.

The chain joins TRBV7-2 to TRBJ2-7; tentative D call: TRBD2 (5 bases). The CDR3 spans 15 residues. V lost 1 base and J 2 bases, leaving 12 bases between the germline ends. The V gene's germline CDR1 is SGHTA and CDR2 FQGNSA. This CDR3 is CASSLEATNPYEQYF. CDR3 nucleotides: TGTGCCAGCAGCTTAGAAGCGACTAATCCCTACGAGCAGTACTTC.

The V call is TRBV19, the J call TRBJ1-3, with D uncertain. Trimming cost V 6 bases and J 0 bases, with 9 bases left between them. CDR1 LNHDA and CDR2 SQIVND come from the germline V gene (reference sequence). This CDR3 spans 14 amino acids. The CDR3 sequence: CASSTDNSGNTIYF. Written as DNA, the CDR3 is TGTGCCAGTAGCACAGATAACTCTGGAAACACCATATATTTT.

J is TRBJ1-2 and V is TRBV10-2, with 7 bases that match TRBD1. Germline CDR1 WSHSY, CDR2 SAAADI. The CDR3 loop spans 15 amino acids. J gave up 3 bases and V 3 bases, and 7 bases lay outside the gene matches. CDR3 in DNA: TGCGCCAGCAGTGATGACAGGGTTGAGGACTATGGCTACACCTTC. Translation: CASSDDRVEDYGYTF.

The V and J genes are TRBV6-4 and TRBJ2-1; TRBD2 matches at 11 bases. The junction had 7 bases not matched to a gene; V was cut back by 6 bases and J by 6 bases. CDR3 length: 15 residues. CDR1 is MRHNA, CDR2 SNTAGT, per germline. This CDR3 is CASSPTSGASNEQFF. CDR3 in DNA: TGTGCCAGCAGCCCGACTAGCGGGGCGAGCAATGAGCAGTTCTTC.

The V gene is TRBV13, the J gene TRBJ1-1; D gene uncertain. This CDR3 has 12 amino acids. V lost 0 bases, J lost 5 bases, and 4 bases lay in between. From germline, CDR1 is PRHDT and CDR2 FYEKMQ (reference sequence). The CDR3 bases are TGTGCCAGCAGCTTAGGTCCGACTGAAGCTTTCTTT. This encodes CASSLGPTEAFF.

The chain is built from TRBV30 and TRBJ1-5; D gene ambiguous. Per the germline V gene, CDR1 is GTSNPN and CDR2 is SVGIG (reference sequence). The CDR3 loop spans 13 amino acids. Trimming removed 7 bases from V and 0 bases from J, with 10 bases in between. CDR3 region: CALRTYSNQPQHF. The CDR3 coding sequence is TGTGCCTTGAGGACGTATAGCAATCAGCCCCAGCATTTT.

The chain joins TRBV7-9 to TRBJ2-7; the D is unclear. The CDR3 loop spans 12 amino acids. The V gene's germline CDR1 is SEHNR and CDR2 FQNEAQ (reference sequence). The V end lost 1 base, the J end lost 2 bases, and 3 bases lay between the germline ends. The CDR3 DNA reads TGTGCCAGCAGCTTAGGGACCTACGAGCAGTACTTC. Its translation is CASSLGTYEQYF.

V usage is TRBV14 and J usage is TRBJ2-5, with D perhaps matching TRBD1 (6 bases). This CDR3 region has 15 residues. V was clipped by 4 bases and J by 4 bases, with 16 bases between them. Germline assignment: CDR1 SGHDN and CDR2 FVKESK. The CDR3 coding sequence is TGTGCCAGCAGCCCCATCCAGGGGTTAGGAGAGACCCAGTACTTC. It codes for CASSPIQGLGETQYF.

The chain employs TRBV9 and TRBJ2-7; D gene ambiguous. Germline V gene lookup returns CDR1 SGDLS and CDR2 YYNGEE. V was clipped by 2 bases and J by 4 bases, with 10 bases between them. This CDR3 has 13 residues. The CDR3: CASSVSQGYEQYF. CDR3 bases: TGTGCCAGCAGCGTGAGCCAAGGATACGAGCAGTACTTC. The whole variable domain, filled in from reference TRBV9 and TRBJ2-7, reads DSGVTQTPKHLITATGQRVTLRCSPRSGDLSVYWYQQSLDQGLQFLIQYYNGEERAKGNILERFSAQQFPDLHSELNLSSLELGDSALYFCASSVSQGYEQYFGPGTRLTVT.

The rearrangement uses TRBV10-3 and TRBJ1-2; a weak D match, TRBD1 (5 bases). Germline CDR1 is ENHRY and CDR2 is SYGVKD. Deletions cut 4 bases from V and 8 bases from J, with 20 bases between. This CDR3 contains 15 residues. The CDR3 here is CAISVGQGSVWGYTF. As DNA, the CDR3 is TGTGCCATCAGTGTTGGGCAGGGCAGTGTCTGGGGCTACACCTTC.

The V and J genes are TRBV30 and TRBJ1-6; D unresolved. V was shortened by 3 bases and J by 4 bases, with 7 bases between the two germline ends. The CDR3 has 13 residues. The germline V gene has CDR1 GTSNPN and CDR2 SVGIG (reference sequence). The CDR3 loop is CAWRGEYNSPLHF. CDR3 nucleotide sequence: TGTGCCTGGAGGGGCGAATATAATTCACCCCTCCACTTT. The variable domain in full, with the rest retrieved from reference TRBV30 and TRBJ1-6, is SQTIHQWPATLVQPVGSPLSLECTVEGTSNPNLYWYRQAAGRGLQLLFYSVGIGQISSEVPQNLSASRPQDRQFILSSKKLLLSDSGFYLCAWRGEYNSPLHFGNGTRLTVT.

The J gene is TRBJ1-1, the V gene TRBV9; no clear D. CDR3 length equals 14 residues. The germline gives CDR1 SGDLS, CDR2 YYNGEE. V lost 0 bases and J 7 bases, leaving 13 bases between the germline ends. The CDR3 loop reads CASSVGREGSEAFF. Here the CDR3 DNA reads TGTGCCAGCAGCGTAGGGAGGGAAGGGAGTGAAGCTTTCTTT.

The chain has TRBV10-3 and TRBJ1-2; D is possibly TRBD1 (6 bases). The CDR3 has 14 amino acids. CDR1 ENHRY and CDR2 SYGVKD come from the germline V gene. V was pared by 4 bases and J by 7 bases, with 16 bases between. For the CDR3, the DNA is TGTGCCATCAGTGGGACAGTGGGGGGAGGTGGCTACACCTTC. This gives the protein CAISGTVGGGGYTF.

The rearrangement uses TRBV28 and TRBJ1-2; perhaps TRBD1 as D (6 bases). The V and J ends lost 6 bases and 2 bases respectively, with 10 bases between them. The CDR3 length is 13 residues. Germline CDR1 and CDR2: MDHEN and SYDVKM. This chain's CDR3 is CASSHTGNYGYTF. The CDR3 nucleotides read TGTGCCAGCAGCCACACAGGGAACTATGGCTACACCTTC.

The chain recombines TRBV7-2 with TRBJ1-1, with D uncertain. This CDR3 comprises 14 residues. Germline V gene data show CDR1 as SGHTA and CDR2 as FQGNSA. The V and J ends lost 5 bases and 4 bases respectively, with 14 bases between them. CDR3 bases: TGTGCCAGCAGCGCGGTGGCAGTGAGCACTGAAGCTTTCTTT. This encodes CASSAVAVSTEAFF.

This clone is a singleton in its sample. CDR3 DNA sequence: TGTGCCAGCAGTCCTATGGAGGGGGTGAACACTGAAGCTTTCTTT. Residues: CASSPMEGVNTEAFF. V is TRBV28 and J is TRBJ1-1; D possibly corresponds to TRBD1 (6 bases). The germline V gene has CDR1 MDHEN and CDR2 SYDVKM. There are 15 residues in the CDR3. The V gene lost 5 bases and the J gene lost 0 bases, with 13 bases spanning the gap. Looking up the rest from reference TRBV28 and TRBJ1-1 gives the full variable domain: DVKVTQSSRYLVKRTGEKVFLECVQDMDHENMFWYRQDPGLGLRLIYFSYDVKMKEKGDIPEGYSVSREKKERFSLILESASTNQTSMYLCASSPMEGVNTEAFFGQGTRLTVV.

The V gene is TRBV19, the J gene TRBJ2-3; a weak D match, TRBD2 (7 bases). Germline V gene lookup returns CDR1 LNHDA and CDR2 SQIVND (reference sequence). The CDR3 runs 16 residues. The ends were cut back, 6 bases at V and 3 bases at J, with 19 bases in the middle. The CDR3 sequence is CASSPFGGGATDTQYF. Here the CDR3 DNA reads TGTGCCAGTAGCCCCTTTGGGGGGGGCGCGACAGATACGCAGTATTTT.

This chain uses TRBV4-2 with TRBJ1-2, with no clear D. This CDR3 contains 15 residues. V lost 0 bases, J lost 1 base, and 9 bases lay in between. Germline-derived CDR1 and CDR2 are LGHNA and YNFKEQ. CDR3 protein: CASSQDIQINYGYTF. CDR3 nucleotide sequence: TGTGCCAGCAGCCAAGATATACAGATTAACTATGGCTACACCTTC.

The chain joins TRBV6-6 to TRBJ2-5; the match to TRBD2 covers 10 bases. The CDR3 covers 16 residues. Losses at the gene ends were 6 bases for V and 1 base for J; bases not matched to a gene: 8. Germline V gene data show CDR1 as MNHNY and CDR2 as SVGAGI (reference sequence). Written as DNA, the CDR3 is TGTGCCAGCAGGGCTAGCGGGGGACTCCTCCAAGAGACCCAGTACTTC. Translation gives CASRASGGLLQETQYF.

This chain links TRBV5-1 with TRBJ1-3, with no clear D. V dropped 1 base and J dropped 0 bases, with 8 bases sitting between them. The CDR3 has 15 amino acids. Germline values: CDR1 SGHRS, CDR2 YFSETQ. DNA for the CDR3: TGCGCCAGCAGCTTGTCTCCCGGCTCTGGAAACACCATATATTTT. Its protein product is CASSLSPGSGNTIYF.

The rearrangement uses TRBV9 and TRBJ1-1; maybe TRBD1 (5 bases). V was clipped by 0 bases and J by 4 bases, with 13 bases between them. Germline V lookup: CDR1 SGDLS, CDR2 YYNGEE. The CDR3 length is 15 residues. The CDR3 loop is CASSVVGHEGTEAFF. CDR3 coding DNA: TGTGCCAGCAGCGTAGTTGGACATGAGGGCACTGAAGCTTTCTTT.

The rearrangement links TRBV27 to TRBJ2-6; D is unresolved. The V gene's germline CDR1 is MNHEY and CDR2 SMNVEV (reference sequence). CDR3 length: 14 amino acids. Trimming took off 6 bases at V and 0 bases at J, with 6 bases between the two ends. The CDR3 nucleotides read TGTGCCAGCAGGGCTAGCTCTGGGGCCAACGTCCTGACTTTC. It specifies CASRASSGANVLTF.

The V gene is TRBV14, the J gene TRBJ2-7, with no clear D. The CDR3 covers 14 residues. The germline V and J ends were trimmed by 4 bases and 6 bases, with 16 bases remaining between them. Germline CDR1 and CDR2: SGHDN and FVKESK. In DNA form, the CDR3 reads TGTGCCAGCAGCCCCAATTTGAGTCTGAGCGAGCAGTACTTC. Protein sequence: CASSPNLSLSEQYF.

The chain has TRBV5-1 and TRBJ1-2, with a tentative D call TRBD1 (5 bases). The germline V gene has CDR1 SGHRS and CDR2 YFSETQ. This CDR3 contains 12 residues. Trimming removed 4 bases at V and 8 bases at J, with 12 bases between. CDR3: CASSLGQGGYTF. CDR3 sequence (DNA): TGCGCCAGCAGCCTAGGACAAGGCGGCTACACCTTC. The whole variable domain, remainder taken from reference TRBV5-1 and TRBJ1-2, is KAGVTQTPRYLIKTRGQQVTLSCSPISGHRSVSWYQQTPGQGLQFLFEYFSETQRNKGNFPGRFSGRQFSNSRSEMNVSTLELGDSALYLCASSLGQGGYTFGSGTRLTVV.

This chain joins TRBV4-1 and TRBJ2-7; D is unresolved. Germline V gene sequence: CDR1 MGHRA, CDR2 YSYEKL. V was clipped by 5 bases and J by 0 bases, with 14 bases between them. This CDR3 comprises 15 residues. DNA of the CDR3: TGCGCCAGCAGCTATCTAGTGGGTAGCTCCTACGAGCAGTACTTC. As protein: CASSYLVGSSYEQYF.

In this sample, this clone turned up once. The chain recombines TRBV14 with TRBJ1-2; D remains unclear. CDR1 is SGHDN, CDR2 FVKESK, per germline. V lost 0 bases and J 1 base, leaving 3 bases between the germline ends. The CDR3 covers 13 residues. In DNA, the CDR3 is TGTGCCAGCAGCCAAGACCTTAACTATGGCTACACCTTC. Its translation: CASSQDLNYGYTF.

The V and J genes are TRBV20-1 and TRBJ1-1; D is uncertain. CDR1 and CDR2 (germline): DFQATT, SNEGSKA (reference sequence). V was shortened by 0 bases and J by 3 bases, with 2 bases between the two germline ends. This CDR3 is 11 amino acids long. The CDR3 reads CSARDDTEAFF. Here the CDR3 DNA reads TGCAGTGCTAGAGATGACACTGAAGCTTTCTTT.